These T cell receptor beta chains were read from a single sample in a study of T cells in Graves' hyperthyroidism and ophthalmopathy. TCRdb processed the multiplex PCR reads anew with MiXCR; each CDR3 protein has one entry. The sample consists of approximately 600,000 distinct CDR3 sequences, more than 20% of them appearing once. The sample was blood. These receptors were collected from a young man with Graves' ophthalmopathy. The CDR3 runs from the conserved cysteine through the conserved F or W. D genes are given only for firm matches. Clone size is stated in some rows and not others, as once, few, many or a class when expanded.

v_gene	d_gene	j_gene	abundance	CDR3nt	CDR3aa
TRBV2	TRBD1	TRBJ1-6	-	TGTGCCAGCAGCTCCACTACAGGGGGCCATAATTCACCCCTCCACTTT	CASSSTTGGHNSPLHF
TRBV4-2	TRBD2	TRBJ2-7	-	TGTGCCAGCAGCCAAGATAGAGCGGGAGCCAACGAGCAGTACTTC	CASSQDRAGANEQYF
TRBV28	-	TRBJ1-1	-	TGTGCCAGCAGTCCACTGCGGGCAGGGGAGAACACTGAAGCTTTCTTT	CASSPLRAGENTEAFF
TRBV12-3/TRBV12-4	TRBD2	TRBJ2-5	-	TGTGCCAGCAGTCTAATGGGGGGGTCTGGGACTAGCGGGAGAGAGACCCAGTACTTC	CASSLMGGSGTSGRETQYF
TRBV11-2	-	TRBJ1-4	-	TGTGCCAGCAGCTTAGATTCACCGGGTGGTTTGAGAAAACTGTCTTTT	CASSLDSPGGLRKLSF
TRBV12-3/TRBV12-4	TRBD2	TRBJ2-1	many	TGTGCCAGCAGTTTAAGCGGGAGGGCCGGTGAGCAGTTCTTC	CASSLSGRAGEQFF
TRBV15	TRBD1	TRBJ1-4	-	TGTGCCACCAGCAGCGGACAGGGCTTTACTAATGAAAAACTGTTTTTT	CATSSGQGFTNEKLFF
TRBV29-1	-	TRBJ1-1	-	TGCAGCGGACTGAACACTGAAGCTTTCTTT	CSGLNTEAFF
TRBV24-1	-	TRBJ2-3	many	TGTGCCACCAGTGATTTCGGGGGTCAGGGCACAGATACGCAGTATTTT	CATSDFGGQGTDTQYF
TRBV11-2	TRBD2	TRBJ2-3	many	TGTGCCAGCAGCTTTACGACTAGCGGGGTCACAGATACGCAGTATTTT	CASSFTTSGVTDTQYF
TRBV5-1	TRBD2	TRBJ2-2	few	TGCGCCAGCAGCTCGACAGCGGGAGTTAGTAACGGGGAGCTGTTTTTT	CASSSTAGVSNGELFF
TRBV30	-	TRBJ2-7	many	TGTGCCTGGAGTGTAGACAAGGTCGAGCAGTACTTC	CAWSVDKVEQYF
TRBV7-2	-	TRBJ1-5	many	TGTGCCAGCAGACGGGGTGGGGCGATCAATCAGCCCCAGCATTTT	CASRRGGAINQPQHF
TRBV6-1	TRBD1	TRBJ1-5	-	TGTGCCAGCTGGACAGGAAGCAATCAGCCCCAGCATTTT	CASWTGSNQPQHF
TRBV29-1	-	TRBJ1-1	few	TGCAGCGTTGATTCGGGGGGTAGAAACACTGAAGCTTTCTTT	CSVDSGGRNTEAFF
TRBV20-1	TRBD1	TRBJ1-5	-	TGCAGTGCCATGGAGGGGGCGGTGGCTAATCAGCCCCAGCATTTT	CSAMEGAVANQPQHF
TRBV4-1	-	TRBJ2-5	-	TGCGCCAGCAGCCAAGATGACCGGCGGAAAGAGACCCAGTACTTC	CASSQDDRRKETQYF
TRBV24-1	-	TRBJ2-1	few	TGTGCCACCAGTGATCGTGACTGGGAGCAGTTCTTC	CATSDRDWEQFF
TRBV11-3	-	TRBJ2-3	many	TGTGCCAGCAGCTTAGCGAGGGGTACGCAGTATTTT	CASSLARGTQYF
TRBV3-1	-	TRBJ2-3	-	TGTGCCAGCAGCCAAGATCGGGGGGCTTCTTGGGCAGATACGCAGTATTTT	CASSQDRGASWADTQYF